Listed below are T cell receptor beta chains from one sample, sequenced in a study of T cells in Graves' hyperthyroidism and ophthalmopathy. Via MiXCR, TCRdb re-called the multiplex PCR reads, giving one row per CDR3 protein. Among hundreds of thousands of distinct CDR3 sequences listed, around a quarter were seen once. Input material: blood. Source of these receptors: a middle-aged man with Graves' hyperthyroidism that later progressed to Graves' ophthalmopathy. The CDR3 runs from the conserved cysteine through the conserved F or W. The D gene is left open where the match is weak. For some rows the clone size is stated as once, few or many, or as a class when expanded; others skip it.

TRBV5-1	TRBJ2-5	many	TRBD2	CASSPTSENLAQYF	TGCGCCAGCAGCCCGACTAGCGAGAATCTGGCCCAGTACTTC
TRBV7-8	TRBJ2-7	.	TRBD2	CASSSGTSGTPSEQYF	TGTGCCAGCAGCTCTGGGACTAGCGGGACCCCCTCCGAGCAGTACTTC
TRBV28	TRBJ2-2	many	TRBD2	CASSPGLAGTGELFF	TGTGCCAGCAGTCCGGGACTAGCGGGAACCGGGGAGCTGTTTTTT
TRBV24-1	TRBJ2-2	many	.	CATSAKNTGELFF	TGTGCCACCAGTGCCAAGAACACCGGGGAGCTGTTTTTT
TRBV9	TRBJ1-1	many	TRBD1	CASSVVSGGPGEAFF	TGTGCCAGCAGCGTAGTATCAGGGGGCCCAGGTGAAGCTTTCTTT
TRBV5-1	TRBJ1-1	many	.	CASSQYQQGNTEAFF	TGCGCCAGCAGCCAATACCAACAGGGGAACACTGAAGCTTTCTTT
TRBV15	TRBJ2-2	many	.	CATSRDRETGELFF	TGTGCCACCAGCAGAGACAGGGAGACCGGGGAGCTGTTTTTT
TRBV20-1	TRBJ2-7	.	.	CSASGSLSEQYF	TGCAGTGCTAGCGGGAGTTTATCCGAGCAGTACTTC
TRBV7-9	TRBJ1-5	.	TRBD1	CASSSTGGQPQHF	TGTGCCAGCAGCTCGACAGGGGGCCAGCCCCAGCATTTT
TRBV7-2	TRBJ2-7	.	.	CASSFGRASEQYF	TGTGCCAGCAGTTTCGGGCGGGCGTCGGAGCAGTACTTC
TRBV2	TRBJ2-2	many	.	CASSDYGSDTGELFF	TGTGCCAGCAGTGACTACGGGAGCGACACCGGGGAGCTGTTTTTT
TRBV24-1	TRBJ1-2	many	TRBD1	CATSDWDSNYGYTF	TGTGCCACCAGTGATTGGGACAGTAACTATGGCTACACCTTC
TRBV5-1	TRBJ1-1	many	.	CASSTLQGGSEAFF	TGCGCCAGCAGCACCTTACAGGGAGGGTCTGAAGCTTTCTTT
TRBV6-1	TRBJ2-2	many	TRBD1	CASSGGTGRTGELFF	TGTGCCAGCAGCGGCGGGACAGGGAGGACCGGGGAGCTGTTTTTT
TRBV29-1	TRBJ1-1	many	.	CSVGLGEAFF	TGCAGCGTTGGCCTAGGTGAAGCTTTCTTT
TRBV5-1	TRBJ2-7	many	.	CASSYGSMDEQYF	TGCGCCAGCAGTTACGGGAGTATGGACGAGCAGTACTTC
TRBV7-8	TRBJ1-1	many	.	CASSLEGNTEAFF	TGTGCCAGCAGCTTAGAGGGGAACACTGAAGCTTTCTTT
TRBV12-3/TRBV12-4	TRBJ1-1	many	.	CASSLFNTEAFF	TGTGCCAGCAGCCTATTCAACACTGAAGCTTTCTTT
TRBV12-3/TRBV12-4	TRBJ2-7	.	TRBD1	CASSLAIGQGATYEQYF	TGTGCCAGCAGTTTAGCGATCGGACAGGGGGCAACCTACGAGCAGTACTTC
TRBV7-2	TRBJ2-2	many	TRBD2	CASSLARLATGELFF	TGTGCCAGCAGCTTAGCTCGACTAGCAACCGGGGAGCTGTTTTTT
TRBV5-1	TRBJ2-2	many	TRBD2	CASSLGLAGGPLELFF	TGCGCCAGCAGCTTGGGACTAGCGGGAGGGCCGTTGGAGCTGTTTTTT
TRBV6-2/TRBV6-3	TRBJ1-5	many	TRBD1	CASSPDRASNQPQHF	TGTGCCAGCAGTCCTGACAGGGCCAGCAATCAGCCCCAGCATTTT